The 23 T cell receptor beta chains below all came from one sample that was sequenced in a study of radiotherapy plus CTLA-4 blockade in lung cancer. Data came from immunoSEQ multiplex PCR; TCRdb stores just in-frame clones and leaves some out. Of around 41,000 clones listed, about 67% are singletons. The sequencing here drew on peripheral blood, taken from a patient treated with radiotherapy plus ipilimumab. Receptors originate from a human donor with non-small cell lung cancer who had a partial response to radiotherapy plus ipilimumab.

J is TRBJ2-7 and V is TRBV7-2; 9 bases are shared with TRBD1. Germline CDR1 and CDR2: SGHTA and FQGNSA. CDR3 length: 14 residues. Losses at the gene ends were 4 bases for V and 4 bases for J; bases not matched to a gene: 5. As DNA, the CDR3 is TGTGCCAGCAGCTCGGGACAGGGTAAATACGAGCAGTACTTC. It encodes CASSSGQGKYEQYF.

In DNA, the CDR3 is TGTGCCAGCATCACCGCCAGGGAAGGGGGCTACACCTTC. Protein: CASITAREGGYTF. The chain employs TRBV6-1 and TRBJ1-2, with D possibly matching TRBD1 (5 bases). V lost 7 bases and J lost 8, with 17 bases in between. This CDR3 contains 13 residues. Germline V gene sequence: CDR1 MNHNS, CDR2 SASEGT.

The chain couples TRBV7-6 to TRBJ2-7, with no clear D. The CDR3 runs 11 residues. The V gene lost 0 bases and the J gene lost 9 bases, with 6 bases spanning the gap. Per germline, CDR1 SGHVS and CDR2 FNYEAQ. The CDR3 reads CASSLANRQYF. CDR3 nucleotide sequence: TGTGCCAGCAGCTTAGCGAACAGGCAGTACTTC. The full variable domain, rest sourced from reference TRBV7-6 and TRBJ2-7, is GAGVSQSPRYKVTKRGQDVALRCDPISGHVSLYWYRQALGQGPEFLTYFNYEAQQDKSGLPNDRFSAERPEGSISTLTIQRTEQRDSAMYRCASSLANRQYFGPGTRLTVT.

The gene calls are TRBV29-1 and TRBJ2-4, with no clear D. Germline values: CDR1 SQVTM, CDR2 ANQGSEA. The CDR3 runs to 11 residues. The V end lost 2 bases, the J end lost 5 bases, and 4 bases lay between the germline ends. The CDR3 reads CSVERENIQYF. The CDR3 coding sequence is TGCAGCGTTGAACGGGAAAACATTCAGTACTTC.

This clone was observed a few times. The chain joins TRBV27 to TRBJ2-3; 11 positions agree with TRBD2. V shed 5 bases, J shed 4 bases, and the junction held 5 bases outside the gene matches. Germline lookup yields CDR1 MNHEY and CDR2 SMNVEV (reference sequence). The CDR3 length is 15 residues. The CDR3 DNA reads as TGTGCCAGCAGTACGTTACTAGCGGGGGCAGATACGCAGTATTTT. It yields the protein CASSTLLAGADTQYF.

This sequence joins TRBV7-9 and TRBJ2-3, with D tentatively TRBD2 (6 bases). CDR1 is SEHNR, CDR2 FQNEAQ, per germline (reference sequence). Trimming stripped 3 bases from V and 3 bases from J, with 13 bases between. This CDR3 has 15 residues. For the CDR3, the DNA is TGTGCCAGCAGCTTGGTTCTTGGGGGGACAGATACGCAGTATTTT. It is translated as CASSLVLGGTDTQYF.

This chain joins TRBV7-9 and TRBJ1-2, with D perhaps matching TRBD1 (6 bases). The CDR3 extends over 14 amino acids. Germline values: CDR1 SEHNR, CDR2 FQNEAQ (reference sequence). V was pared by 3 bases and J by 5 bases, with 13 bases between. As DNA, the CDR3 is TGTGCCAGCAGCTTGGGAGGGGGGGATTATGGCTACACCTTC. It encodes CASSLGGGDYGYTF.

Details on this clone: The junction does not match germline at one end; this may be a read error. The genes are TRBV7-7 and TRBJ2-5, with TRBD1 identical over 7 bases. CDR1 is SSHAT and CDR2 is FNYEAQ in the germline V gene (reference sequence). There are 14 residues in the CDR3. This CDR3 is CASSRDRGQETQYF. The CDR3 DNA sequence: TGTGCTAGCAGCAGGGACAGAGGGCAAGAGACCCAGTACTTC. Full variable domain (outside the CDR3, taken from reference TRBV7-7 and TRBJ2-5): GAGVSQSPRYKVTKRGQDVTLRCDPISSHATLYWYQQALGQGPEFLTYFNYEAQPDKSGLPSDRFSAERPEGSISTLTIQRTEQRDSAMYRCASSRDRGQETQYFGPGTRLLVL.

This clone is categorized as medium-sized (0.01 to 0.1%). The rearrangement uses TRBV5-5 and TRBJ2-7; 8 nucleotides agree with TRBD1. The trim removed 0 bases at V and 5 bases at J, leaving 13 bases unmatched. CDR1 is SGHKS and CDR2 is YYEKEE in the germline V gene (reference sequence). The CDR3 runs 17 residues. This chain's CDR3 is CASSLEGGWTGYDEQYF. The CDR3 DNA follows: TGTGCCAGCAGCTTGGAAGGAGGATGGACAGGGTACGACGAGCAGTACTTC.

The chain uses TRBV11-2 and TRBJ2-7; D is uncertain. V lost 5 bases and J 0 bases, leaving 2 bases between the germline ends. Germline V lookup: CDR1 SGHAT, CDR2 FQNNGV. The CDR3 sequence is 11 residues long. This chain's CDR3 is CASSHSYEQYF. The CDR3, as DNA: TGTGCCAGCAGCCACTCCTACGAGCAGTACTTC.

This clone was observed a handful of times. V gene TRBV19 combines with J gene TRBJ1-5; 7 nucleotides line up with TRBD1. The CDR3 has 18 amino acids. V trimming: 5 bases; J trimming: 0 bases; junction bases outside the gene matches: 13. Germline CDR1 reads LNHDA; CDR2 reads SQIVND (reference sequence). The CDR3 region has the DNA TGTGCCAGTAGTGCCCGGGACAGAGTCTTTTATAGCAATCAGCCCCAGCATTTT. It codes for CASSARDRVFYSNQPQHF.

The gene calls are TRBV11-2 and TRBJ1-1; D is ambiguous. Trimming cost V 6 bases and J 4 bases, with 6 bases left between them. CDR3 length equals 11 residues. Germline V gene lookup returns CDR1 SGHAT and CDR2 FQNNGV. CDR3 nucleotides: TGTGCCAGCAGTCGTCTCACTGAAGCTTTCTTT. Protein sequence: CASSRLTEAFF.

This clone occurred a few times. This CDR3 is also generated by other DNA sequences in the sample. This chain uses TRBV9 with TRBJ2-3; D is perhaps TRBD2 (5 bases). Trimming shortened V by 1 base and J by 2 bases, and 11 bases separated the two germline ends. The CDR3 has 15 amino acids. The germline gives CDR1 SGDLS, CDR2 YYNGEE. The CDR3: CASSVSGGITDTQYF. DNA for the CDR3: TGTGCCAGCAGCGTATCCGGAGGTATCACAGATACGCAGTATTTT. The full variable domain, its missing parts supplied by reference TRBV9 and TRBJ2-3, is DSGVTQTPKHLITATGQRVTLRCSPRSGDLSVYWYQQSLDQGLQFLIQYYNGEERAKGNILERFSAQQFPDLHSELNLSSLELGDSALYFCASSVSGGITDTQYFGPGTRLTVL.

The V and J genes are TRBV6-1 and TRBJ1-6; D is unclear. V lost 8 bases and J lost 6, with 11 bases in between. This CDR3 is 13 amino acids long. Germline CDR1 and CDR2: MNHNS and SASEGT. CDR3 nucleotide sequence: TGTGCCAGCCAACGGGTGGTTAATTCACCCCTCCACTTT. This codes for CASQRVVNSPLHF.

V usage is TRBV9 and J usage is TRBJ2-7; the D is unclear. V lost 5 bases and J 5 bases, leaving 8 bases between the germline ends. In germline, CDR1 is SGDLS, CDR2 YYNGEE. The CDR3 is made up of 11 amino acids. The CDR3 region is CASRARDEQYF. CDR3 in DNA: TGTGCCAGCAGAGCCCGTGACGAGCAGTACTTC.

CDR3 amino acids: CASSPKYGGNYGYTF. Written as DNA, the CDR3 is TGTGCCAGCAGCCCGAAGTACGGGGGTAACTATGGCTACACCTTC. The J gene is TRBJ1-2, the V gene TRBV9, with TRBD1 as a possible D gene (5 bases). The CDR3 has 15 residues. The V end was cut by 4 bases, the J end by 1 base, with 14 bases between. CDR1 and CDR2 from the germline V gene are SGDLS and YYNGEE. The entire variable domain, with the rest obtained from reference TRBV9 and TRBJ1-2, is as follows: DSGVTQTPKHLITATGQRVTLRCSPRSGDLSVYWYQQSLDQGLQFLIQYYNGEERAKGNILERFSAQQFPDLHSELNLSSLELGDSALYFCASSPKYGGNYGYTFGSGTRLTVV.

This sequence joins TRBV2 and TRBJ2-3; TRBD2 matches 11 bases. The germline CDR1 and CDR2 sequences are SNHLY and FYNNEI. Germline trimming cut 9 bases from V and 6 bases from J; bases unmatched to any gene: 8. This CDR3 comprises 14 residues. The CDR3 DNA is TGTGCCAGTAGGGTAGCGGGGGGGATGGATACGCAGTATTTT. The encoded protein is CASRVAGGMDTQYF.

V and J are TRBV30 and TRBJ2-5, with D uncertain. The CDR3 covers 13 residues. Germline CDR1 GTSNPN, CDR2 SVGIG (reference sequence). The germline V and J ends were trimmed by 2 bases and 2 bases, with 9 bases remaining between them. The CDR3 DNA is TGTGCCTGGAGTTTCGCCAGTCAAGAGACCCAGTACTTC. Its protein product is CAWSFASQETQYF.

This sequence joins TRBV29-1 and TRBJ1-2; D is uncertain. Germline V CDR1 and CDR2: SQVTM, ANQGSEA. The CDR3 loop spans 13 amino acids. V lost 3 bases, J lost 2 bases, and 10 bases lay in between. CDR3 protein: CSVDKGGNYGYTF. The DNA for the CDR3 is TGCAGCGTTGATAAGGGAGGGAACTATGGCTACACCTTC.

This clone was found a few times. The V and J genes are TRBV9 and TRBJ2-5; 8 nucleotides align to TRBD1. Trimming cost V 0 bases and J 4 bases; bases outside gene matches: 5. Germline lookup yields CDR1 SGDLS and CDR2 YYNGEE. The CDR3 is 15 residues long. CDR3 coding DNA: TGTGCCAGCAGCGTAGGCCAGGGGGCCGCAGAGACCCAGTACTTC. Amino acids: CASSVGQGAAETQYF.

The genes are TRBV5-1 and TRBJ2-7; 7 bases agree with TRBD2. This CDR3 is built from 19 residues. V gave up 0 bases and J gave up 3 bases; unmatched junction bases: 18. Germline V gives CDR1 SGHRS, CDR2 YFSETQ. This CDR3 is CASSLGIRGGTNSNYEQYF. The CDR3, as DNA: TGCGCCAGCAGCTTGGGAATAAGGGGAGGGACGAACTCTAACTACGAGCAGTACTTC.

The chain carries TRBV19 and TRBJ2-5; no firm D call. TRBJ2-7 explains the end of the DNA better; the J call may be wrong. This CDR3 is built from 14 residues. Per the germline V gene, CDR1 is LNHDA and CDR2 is SQIVND (reference sequence). The CDR3 bases are TGTGCCAGTAGTTCAGACCCCTCTGTGGGCGAGCAGTACTTC. It encodes CASSSDPSVGEQYF.

CDR3 nucleotides: TGTGCCAGCAGCCCAACTCTAGCGGGGGAAGAGACCCAGTACTTC. This encodes CASSPTLAGEETQYF. This rearrangement joins TRBV7-9 to TRBJ2-5; 10 bases map to TRBD2. This CDR3 comprises 15 residues. Germline lookup yields CDR1 SEHNR and CDR2 FQNEAQ (reference sequence). The trim removed 5 bases at V and 3 bases at J, leaving 6 bases unmatched.